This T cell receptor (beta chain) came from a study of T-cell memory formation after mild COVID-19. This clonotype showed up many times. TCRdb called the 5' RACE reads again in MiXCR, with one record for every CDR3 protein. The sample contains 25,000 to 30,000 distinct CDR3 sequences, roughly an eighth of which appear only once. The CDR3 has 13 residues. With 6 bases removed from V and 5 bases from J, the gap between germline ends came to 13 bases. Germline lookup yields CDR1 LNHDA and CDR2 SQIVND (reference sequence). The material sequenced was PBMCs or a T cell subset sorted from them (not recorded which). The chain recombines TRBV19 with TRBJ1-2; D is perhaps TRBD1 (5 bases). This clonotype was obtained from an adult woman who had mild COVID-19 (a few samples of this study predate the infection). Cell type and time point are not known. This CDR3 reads CASSPGQGYGYTF. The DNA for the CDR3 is TGTGCCAGTAGCCCCGGACAAGGATATGGCTACACCTTC.